This T cell receptor (beta chain) was documented in a study of early T cells in non-severe SARS-CoV-2 infection. The overall study: The authors sequenced bulk RNA from unsorted whole blood, leaving chains unpaired.

Trimming pared 1 base from V and 8 bases from J, leaving 12 bases between. Germline CDR1 DFQATT, CDR2 SNEGSKA (reference sequence). The CDR3 runs 13 residues. This clonotype has a count of ten or more. Tagging with unique molecular identifiers was applied to individual cDNA molecules. TCRdb re-analysed the 5' RACE reads in MiXCR, keeping a single row per CDR3 protein. The sample shows under 70,000 distinct CDR3 sequences, 5.9% of them seen only once. The sequence derives from an adult who was a healthcare worker with PCR-confirmed SARS-CoV-2 infection or an uninfected control (not recorded which). The source material was whole blood, sampled at baseline. The chain is built from TRBV20-1 and TRBJ2-4; D is undetermined. The CDR3 protein is CSARGEIRDIQYF. The CDR3 DNA follows: TGCAGTGCTAGAGGGGAAATAAGGGACATTCAGTACTTC.